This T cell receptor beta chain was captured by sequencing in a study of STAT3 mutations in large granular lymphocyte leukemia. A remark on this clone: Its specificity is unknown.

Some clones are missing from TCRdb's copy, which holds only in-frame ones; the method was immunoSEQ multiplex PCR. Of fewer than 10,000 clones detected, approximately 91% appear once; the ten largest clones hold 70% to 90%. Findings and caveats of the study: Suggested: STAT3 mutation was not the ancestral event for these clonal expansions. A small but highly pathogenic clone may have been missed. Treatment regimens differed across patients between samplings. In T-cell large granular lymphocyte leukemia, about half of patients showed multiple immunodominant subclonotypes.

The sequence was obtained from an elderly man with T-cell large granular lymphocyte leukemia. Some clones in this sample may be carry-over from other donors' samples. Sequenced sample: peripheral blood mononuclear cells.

The CDR3 loop reads CASSSAGAQGINYGYTF. CDR3 in DNA: TGTGCCAGCAGCTCCGCCGGGGCACAGGGGATTAACTATGGCTACACCTTC. The V and J genes are TRBV7-9 and TRBJ1-2; TRBD1 agrees at 7 bases. The CDR3 covers 17 residues. Germline CDR1 reads SEHNR; CDR2 reads FQNEAQ (reference sequence). The V gene end was trimmed by 4 bases and the J gene end by 1 base; junction bases not matched to a gene: 12.